Ten or more counts support the clone carrying this T cell receptor beta chain. Its antigen is still unknown. These data are taken from a study of T cells after yellow fever vaccination. Each CDR3 protein gets one entry after TCRdb re-called the 5' RACE reads with MiXCR. The repertoire holds 300,000 to 350,000 distinct CDR3 sequences, with about 4% as singletons. The CDR3 is 13 residues long. Trimming stripped 2 bases from V and 9 bases from J, with 13 bases between. Germline values: CDR1 MNHEY, CDR2 SVGEGT. Study-wide results and limits: Highly abundant clonotypes carried over from the bulk population could end up in FACS-sorted repertoires as contaminants. Peaking faster, on day 5 versus 15, the secondary response was nonetheless weaker.

This sample comprised PBMCs, obtained 5 days after the yellow fever booster vaccination. V and J are TRBV6-2 or TRBV6-3 and TRBJ2-5; the D call may be TRBD1 or TRBD2 (5 bases each). This receptor was identified in a man aged 18 to 30 who received the YFV17D yellow fever vaccine. CDR3 DNA sequence: TGTGCCAGCAGTTACAGGGGACGAGGCCCCCAGTACTTC. The encoded protein is CASSYRGRGPQYF.